This entry describes one T cell receptor beta chain. This sample was taken from a study of beta chain features in type 1 diabetes. Expressed TCRB transcripts were sequenced because the entire RNA isolate underwent reverse transcription. Clones were sequenced by immunoSEQ multiplex PCR, and TCRdb holds only the in-frame ones, with some missing. The sample comprises 400,000 to 450,000 clones, approximately 13% of which are singletons, and around 0.039% rests with the top ten. Germline V CDR1 and CDR2: LGHNA, YSLEER. V was clipped by 3 bases and J by 8 bases; unmatched bases: 14. The CDR3 totals 16 residues.

This sequence was found in a man aged 30-40 years in good health. The source material was naive CD4+ T cells from blood. The chain carries TRBV4-3 and TRBJ1-2, with 8 bases aligning to TRBD1. The CDR3 sequence is CASSHDKLWTGNGYTF. The CDR3 DNA follows: TGCGCCAGCAGCCACGATAAACTCTGGACAGGGAACGGCTACACCTTC.